This T cell receptor beta chain appears in the sequencing data of a study of CD8+ T cells in alopecia areata. Samples from alopecia areata patients were lesional scalp punch biopsies and peripheral blood. cDNA reverse transcribed from extracted RNA served as the sequencing template. Sequenced by immunoSEQ multiplex PCR; TCRdb stores in-frame clones only, minus some. The table lists 130,000 to 150,000 clones, 40% to 65% of them singletons. Trimming removed 2 bases at V and 0 bases at J, with 7 bases between. CDR3 length: 14 amino acids. CDR1 and CDR2 (germline): GTSNPN, SVGIG (reference sequence). Study-level findings and limits: Scalp samples also contribute reads from the resident alphabeta T cells found in normal skin. Affected scalp, especially in alopecia totalis/universalis, had a higher clonality than normal scalp did.

In regard to this clone: Its antigen is still unknown.

The chain employs TRBV30 and TRBJ1-4; no definite D call. This receptor was obtained from a human donor with alopecia areata. Sequencing was performed on CD4+ T cells sorted from blood, taken at week 0. The CDR3 DNA reads TGTGCCTGGAGTCCGGATGCAACTAATGAAAAACTGTTTTTT. This gives the protein CAWSPDATNEKLFF. The variable domain in full, with the rest retrieved from reference TRBV30 and TRBJ1-4, is SQTIHQWPATLVQPVGSPLSLECTVEGTSNPNLYWYRQAAGRGLQLLFYSVGIGQISSEVPQNLSASRPQDRQFILSSKKLLLSDSGFYLCAWSPDATNEKLFFGSGTQLSVL.